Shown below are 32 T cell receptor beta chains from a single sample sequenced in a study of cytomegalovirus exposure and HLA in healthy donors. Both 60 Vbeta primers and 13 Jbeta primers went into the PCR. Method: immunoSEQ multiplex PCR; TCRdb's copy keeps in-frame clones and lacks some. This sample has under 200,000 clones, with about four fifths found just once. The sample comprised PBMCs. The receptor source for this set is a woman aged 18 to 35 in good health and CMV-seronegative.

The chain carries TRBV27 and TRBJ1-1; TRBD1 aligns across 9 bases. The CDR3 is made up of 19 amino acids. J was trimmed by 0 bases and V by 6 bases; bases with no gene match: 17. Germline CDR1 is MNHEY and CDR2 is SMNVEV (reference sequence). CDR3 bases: TGTGCCAGCAGCGATATTAGGACAGGGGCCTCCCGGGTGAACACTGAAGCTTTCTTT. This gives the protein CASSDIRTGASRVNTEAFF.

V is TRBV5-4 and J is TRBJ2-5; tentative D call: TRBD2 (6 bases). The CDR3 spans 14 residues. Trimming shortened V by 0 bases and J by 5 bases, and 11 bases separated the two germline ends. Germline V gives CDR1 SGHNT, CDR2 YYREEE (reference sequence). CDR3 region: CASSLGGVGETQYF. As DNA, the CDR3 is TGTGCCAGCAGCTTGGGCGGGGTAGGGGAGACCCAGTACTTC.

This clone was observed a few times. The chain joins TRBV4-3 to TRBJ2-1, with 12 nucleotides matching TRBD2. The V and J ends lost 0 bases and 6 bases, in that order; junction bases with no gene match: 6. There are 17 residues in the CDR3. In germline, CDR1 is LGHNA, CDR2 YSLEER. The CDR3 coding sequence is TGCGCCAGCAGCCAAGATCGAGGACTAGCGGGGTTCAATGAGCAGTTCTTC. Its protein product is CASSQDRGLAGFNEQFF.

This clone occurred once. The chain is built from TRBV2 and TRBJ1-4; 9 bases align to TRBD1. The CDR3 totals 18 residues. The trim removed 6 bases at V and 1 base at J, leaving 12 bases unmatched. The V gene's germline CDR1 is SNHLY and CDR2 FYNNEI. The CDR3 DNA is TGTGCCAGCAGATGGGGACAGGGCGCAGGAGGAACTAATGAAAAACTGTTTTTT. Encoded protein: CASRWGQGAGGTNEKLFF. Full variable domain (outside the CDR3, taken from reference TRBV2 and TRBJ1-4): EPEVTQTPSHQVTQMGQEVILRCVPISNHLYFYWYRQILGQKVEFLVSFYNNEISEKSEIFDDQFSVERPDGSNFTLKIRSTKLEDSAMYFCASRWGQGAGGTNEKLFFGSGTQLSVL.

The CDR3 is CASSHRRGERGKWETQYF. The CDR3 nucleotides are TGCGCCAGCAGCCATCGCCGAGGGGAGCGGGGAAAGTGGGAGACCCAGTACTTC. The gene calls are TRBV4-3 and TRBJ2-5, with 7 bases matching TRBD2. The CDR3 runs 18 residues. The V gene end was trimmed by 3 bases and the J gene end by 5 bases; junction bases not matched to a gene: 18. Germline CDR1 and CDR2: LGHNA and YSLEER.

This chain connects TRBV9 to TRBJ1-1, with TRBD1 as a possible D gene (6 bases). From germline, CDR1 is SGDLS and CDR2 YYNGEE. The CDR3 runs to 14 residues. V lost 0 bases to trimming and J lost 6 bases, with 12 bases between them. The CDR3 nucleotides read TGTGCCAGCAGCGTAGAAGGGGGGGGATCTGAAGCTTTCTTT. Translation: CASSVEGGGSEAFF.

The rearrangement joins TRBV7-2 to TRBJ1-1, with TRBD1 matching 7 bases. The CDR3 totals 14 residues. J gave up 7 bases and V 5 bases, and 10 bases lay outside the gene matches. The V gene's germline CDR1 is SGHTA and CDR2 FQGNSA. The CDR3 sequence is CASSRTTPGGEAFF. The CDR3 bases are TGTGCCAGCAGCCGAACCACCCCAGGGGGTGAAGCTTTCTTT.

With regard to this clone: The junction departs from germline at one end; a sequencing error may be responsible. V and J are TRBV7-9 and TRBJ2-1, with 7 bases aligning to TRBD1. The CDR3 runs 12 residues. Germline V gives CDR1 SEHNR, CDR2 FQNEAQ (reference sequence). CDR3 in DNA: TGTTCCAGCAGCTCCCAAGGGGGCGAGCAGTTCTTC. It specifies CSSSSQGGEQFF.

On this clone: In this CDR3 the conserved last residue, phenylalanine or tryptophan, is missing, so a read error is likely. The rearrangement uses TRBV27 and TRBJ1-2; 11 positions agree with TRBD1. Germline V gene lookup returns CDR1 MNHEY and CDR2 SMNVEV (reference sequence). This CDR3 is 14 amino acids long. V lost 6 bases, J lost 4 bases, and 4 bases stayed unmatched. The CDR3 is CASRDRGRVYGYTL. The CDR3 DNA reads TGTGCCAGCAGGGACAGGGGGCGGGTCTATGGCTACACCCTC.

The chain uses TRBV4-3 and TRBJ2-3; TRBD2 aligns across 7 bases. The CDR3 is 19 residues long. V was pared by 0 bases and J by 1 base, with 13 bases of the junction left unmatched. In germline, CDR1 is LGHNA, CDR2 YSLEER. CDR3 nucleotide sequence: TGCGCCAGCAGCCAAGAGGGGAGTGCGGCGGGGGTGGGCACAGATACGCAGTATTTT. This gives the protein CASSQEGSAAGVGTDTQYF.

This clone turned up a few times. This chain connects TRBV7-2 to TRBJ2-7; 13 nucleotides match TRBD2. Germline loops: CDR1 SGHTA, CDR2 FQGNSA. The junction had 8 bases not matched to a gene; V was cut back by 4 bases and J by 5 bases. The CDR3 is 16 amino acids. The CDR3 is CASSSGGLAGVHEQYF. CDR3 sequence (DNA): TGTGCCAGCAGCTCAGGTGGACTAGCGGGAGTCCACGAGCAGTACTTC. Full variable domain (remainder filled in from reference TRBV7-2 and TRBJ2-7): GAGVSQSPSNKVTEKGKDVELRCDPISGHTALYWYRQSLGQGLEFLIYFQGNSAPDKSGLPSDRFSAERTGGSVSTLTIQRTQQEDSAVYLCASSSGGLAGVHEQYFGPGTRLTVT.

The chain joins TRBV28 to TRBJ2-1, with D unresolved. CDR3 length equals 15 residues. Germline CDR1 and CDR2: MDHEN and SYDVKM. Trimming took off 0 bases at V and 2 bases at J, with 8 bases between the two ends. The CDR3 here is CASSLWHKTYNEQFF. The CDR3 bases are TGTGCCAGCAGTTTATGGCACAAGACCTACAATGAGCAGTTCTTC.

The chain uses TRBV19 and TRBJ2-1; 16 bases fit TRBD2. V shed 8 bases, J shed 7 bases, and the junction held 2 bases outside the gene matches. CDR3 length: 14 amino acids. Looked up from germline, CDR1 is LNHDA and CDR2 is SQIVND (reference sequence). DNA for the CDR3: TGTGCCAGTGGGGGACTAGCGGGGGGGAATGAGCAGTTCTTC. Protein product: CASGGLAGGNEQFF.

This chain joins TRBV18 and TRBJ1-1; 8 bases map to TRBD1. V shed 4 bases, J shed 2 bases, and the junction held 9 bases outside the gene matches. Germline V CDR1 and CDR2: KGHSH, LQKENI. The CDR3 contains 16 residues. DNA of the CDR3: TGTGCCAGCTCACGCGGACAGGGTGAAGTTAACACTGAAGCTTTCTTT. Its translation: CASSRGQGEVNTEAFF.

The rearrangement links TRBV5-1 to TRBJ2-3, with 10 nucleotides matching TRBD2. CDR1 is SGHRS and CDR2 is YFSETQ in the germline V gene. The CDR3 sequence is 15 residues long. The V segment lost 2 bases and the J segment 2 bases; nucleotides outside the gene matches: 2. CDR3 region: CASSFGTSATDTQYF. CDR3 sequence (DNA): TGCGCCAGCAGCTTCGGGACTAGCGCCACAGATACGCAGTATTTT. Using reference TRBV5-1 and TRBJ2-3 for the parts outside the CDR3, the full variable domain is KAGVTQTPRYLIKTRGQQVTLSCSPISGHRSVSWYQQTPGQGLQFLFEYFSETQRNKGNFPGRFSGRQFSNSRSEMNVSTLELGDSALYLCASSFGTSATDTQYFGPGTRLTVL.

Here the CDR3 reads CASSITGSGNTIYF. CDR3 in DNA: TGTGCCAGCAGCATCACAGGGTCTGGAAACACCATATATTTT. The V gene is TRBV5-4, the J gene TRBJ1-3; possible D gene TRBD1, 6 bases. The CDR3 is 14 residues long. Looked up from germline, CDR1 is SGHNT and CDR2 is YYREEE (reference sequence). V lost 4 bases, J lost 1 base, and 9 bases lay in between.

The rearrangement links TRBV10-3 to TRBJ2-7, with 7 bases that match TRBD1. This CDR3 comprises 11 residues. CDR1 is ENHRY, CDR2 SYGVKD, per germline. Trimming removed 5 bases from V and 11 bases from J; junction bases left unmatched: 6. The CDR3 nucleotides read TGTGCCATCAGTCGACAGGGAGAGGAGTACGTC. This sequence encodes CAISRQGEEYV.

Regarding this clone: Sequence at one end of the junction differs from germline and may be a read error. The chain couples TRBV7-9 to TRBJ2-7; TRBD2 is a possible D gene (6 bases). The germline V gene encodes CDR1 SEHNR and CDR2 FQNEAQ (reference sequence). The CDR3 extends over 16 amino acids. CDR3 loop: CSSSPTTGLVLGEQYF. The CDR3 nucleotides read TGTTCCAGCAGCCCCACGACGGGACTGGTTCTTGGGGAGCAGTACTTC.

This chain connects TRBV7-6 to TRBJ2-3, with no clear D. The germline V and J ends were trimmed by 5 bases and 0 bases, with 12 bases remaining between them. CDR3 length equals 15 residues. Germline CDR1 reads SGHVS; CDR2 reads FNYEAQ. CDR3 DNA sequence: TGTGCCAGCAGCCCGGGTCGAACTAGCACAGATACGCAGTATTTT. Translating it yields CASSPGRTSTDTQYF. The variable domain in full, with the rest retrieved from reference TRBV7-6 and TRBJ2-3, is GAGVSQSPRYKVTKRGQDVALRCDPISGHVSLYWYRQALGQGPEFLTYFNYEAQQDKSGLPNDRFSAERPEGSISTLTIQRTEQRDSAMYRCASSPGRTSTDTQYFGPGTRLTVL.

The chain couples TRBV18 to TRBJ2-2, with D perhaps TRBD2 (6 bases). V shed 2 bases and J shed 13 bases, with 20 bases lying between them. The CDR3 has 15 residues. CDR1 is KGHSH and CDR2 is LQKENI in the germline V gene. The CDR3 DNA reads TGTGCCAGCTCACCATCCTGGGACTCCAACCAGGGGCTGTTTTTT. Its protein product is CASSPSWDSNQGLFF.

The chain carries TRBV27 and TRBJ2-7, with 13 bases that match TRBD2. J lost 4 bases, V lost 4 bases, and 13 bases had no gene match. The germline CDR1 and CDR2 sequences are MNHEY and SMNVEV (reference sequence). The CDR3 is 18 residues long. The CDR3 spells CASSSYTGLAGPGYEQYF. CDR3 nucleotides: TGTGCCAGCAGTTCCTACACGGGACTAGCGGGGCCGGGGTACGAGCAGTACTTC.

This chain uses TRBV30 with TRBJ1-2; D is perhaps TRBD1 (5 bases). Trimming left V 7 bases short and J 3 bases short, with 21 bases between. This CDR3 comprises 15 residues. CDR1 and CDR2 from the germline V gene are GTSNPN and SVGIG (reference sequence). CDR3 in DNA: TGTGCCTACCCCAAGAGGGGTGCGGGGGACTATGGCTACACCTTC. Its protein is CAYPKRGAGDYGYTF.

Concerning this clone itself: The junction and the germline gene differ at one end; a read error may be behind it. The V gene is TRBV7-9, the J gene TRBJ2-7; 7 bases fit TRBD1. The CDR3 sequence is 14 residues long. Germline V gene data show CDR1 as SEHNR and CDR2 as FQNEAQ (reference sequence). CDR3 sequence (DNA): TGTTCCAGCAGCTTAACGGGACAGTTCTACGAGCAGTACTTC. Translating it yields CSSSLTGQFYEQYF.

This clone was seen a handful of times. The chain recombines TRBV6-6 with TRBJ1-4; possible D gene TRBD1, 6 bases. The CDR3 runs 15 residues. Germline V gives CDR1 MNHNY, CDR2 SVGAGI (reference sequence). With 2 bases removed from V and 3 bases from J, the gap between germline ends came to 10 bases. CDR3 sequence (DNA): TGTGCCAGCAGTTACCCAGGGGAACCTAATGAAAAACTGTTTTTT. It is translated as CASSYPGEPNEKLFF.

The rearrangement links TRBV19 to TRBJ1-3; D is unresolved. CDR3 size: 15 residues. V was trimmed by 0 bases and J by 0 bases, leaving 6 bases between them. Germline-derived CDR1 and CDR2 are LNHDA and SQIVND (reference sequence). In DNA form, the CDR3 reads TGTGCCAGTAGTATAGACCGGTACTCTGGAAACACCATATATTTT. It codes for CASSIDRYSGNTIYF. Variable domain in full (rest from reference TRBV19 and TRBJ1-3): DGGITQSPKYLFRKEGQNVTLSCEQNLNHDAMYWYRQDPGQGLRLIYYSQIVNDFQKGDIAEGYSVSREKKESFPLTVTSAQKNPTAFYLCASSIDRYSGNTIYFGEGSWLTVV.

The chain's CDR3 is CASSVGADQETQYF. The DNA for the CDR3 is TGTGCCAGCAGCGTCGGAGCAGACCAAGAGACCCAGTACTTC. This sequence joins TRBV9 and TRBJ2-5, with D unresolved. V was trimmed by 2 bases and J by 0 bases, leaving 8 bases between them. The germline gives CDR1 SGDLS, CDR2 YYNGEE. The CDR3 spans 14 residues.

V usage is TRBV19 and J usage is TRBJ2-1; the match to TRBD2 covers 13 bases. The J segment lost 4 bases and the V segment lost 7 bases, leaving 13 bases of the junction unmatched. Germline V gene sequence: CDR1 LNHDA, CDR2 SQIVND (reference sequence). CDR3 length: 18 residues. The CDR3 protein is CASTPGLAGAWVYNEQFF. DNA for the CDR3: TGTGCCAGTACTCCAGGACTAGCGGGAGCCTGGGTTTACAATGAGCAGTTCTTC.

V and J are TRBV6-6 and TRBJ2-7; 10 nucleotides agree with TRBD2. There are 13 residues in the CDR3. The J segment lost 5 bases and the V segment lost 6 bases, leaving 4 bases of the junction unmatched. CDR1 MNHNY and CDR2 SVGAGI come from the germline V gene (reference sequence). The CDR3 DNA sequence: TGTGCCAGCAGACCTAGCGGGAGTAACGAGCAGTACTTC. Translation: CASRPSGSNEQYF.

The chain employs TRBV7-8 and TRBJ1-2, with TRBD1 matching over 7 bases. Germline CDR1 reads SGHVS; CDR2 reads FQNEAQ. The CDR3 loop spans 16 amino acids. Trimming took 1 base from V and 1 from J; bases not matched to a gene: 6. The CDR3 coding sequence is TGTGCCAGCAGCTTAGGGACAGGCGCCTTTAACTATGGCTACACCTTC. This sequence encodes CASSLGTGAFNYGYTF.

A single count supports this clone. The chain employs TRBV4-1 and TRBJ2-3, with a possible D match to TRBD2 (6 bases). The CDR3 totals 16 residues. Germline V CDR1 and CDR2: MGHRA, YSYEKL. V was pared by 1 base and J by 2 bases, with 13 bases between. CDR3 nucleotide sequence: TGCGCCAGCAGCCAAGCCCGACTAGGTTTCACAGATACGCAGTATTTT. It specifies CASSQARLGFTDTQYF.

The CDR3 DNA reads TGTGCCAGCAGCTTAGTTGAGACTAGCGCCTTTAATGAGCAGTTCTTC. Encoded protein: CASSLVETSAFNEQFF. J is TRBJ2-1 and V is TRBV7-2; 8 bases line up with TRBD2. Losses at the gene ends were 1 base for V and 7 bases for J; bases not matched to a gene: 9. The germline V gene encodes CDR1 SGHTA and CDR2 FQGNSA. CDR3 length: 16 amino acids.

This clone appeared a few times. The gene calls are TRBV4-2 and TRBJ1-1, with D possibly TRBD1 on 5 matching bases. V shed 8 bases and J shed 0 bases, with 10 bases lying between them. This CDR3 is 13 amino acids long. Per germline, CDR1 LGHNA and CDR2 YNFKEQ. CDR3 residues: CASGRVLNTEAFF. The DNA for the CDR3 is TGTGCCAGCGGCAGGGTCCTGAACACTGAAGCTTTCTTT.